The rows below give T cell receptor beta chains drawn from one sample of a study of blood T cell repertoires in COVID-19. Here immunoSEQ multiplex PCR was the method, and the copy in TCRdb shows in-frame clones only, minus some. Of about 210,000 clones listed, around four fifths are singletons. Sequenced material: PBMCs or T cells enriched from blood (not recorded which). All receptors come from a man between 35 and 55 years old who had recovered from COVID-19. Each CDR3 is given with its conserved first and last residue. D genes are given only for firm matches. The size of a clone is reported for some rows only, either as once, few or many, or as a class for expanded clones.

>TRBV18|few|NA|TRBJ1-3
CASSPERGISGNTIYF
TGTGCCAGCTCACCCGAGCGAGGTATCTCTGGAAACACCATATATTTT
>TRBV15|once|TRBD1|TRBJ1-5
CATSSGGQGRKGNQPQHF
TGTGCCACCAGCAGCGGGGGACAGGGAAGGAAAGGCAATCAGCCCCAGCATTTT
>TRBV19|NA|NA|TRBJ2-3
CASSYSGTTDTQYF
TGTGCCAGTAGTTATAGCGGAACTACAGATACGCAGTATTTT
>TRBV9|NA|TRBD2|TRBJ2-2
CASSAPSGTTDTGELFF
TGTGCCAGCAGCGCCCCGTCCGGGACTACCGACACCGGGGAGCTGTTTTTT
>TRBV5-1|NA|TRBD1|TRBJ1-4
CASTSTGGQEKLFF
TGCGCCAGCACCTCGACAGGGGGTCAGGAAAAACTGTTTTTT
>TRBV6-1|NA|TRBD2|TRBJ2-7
CASSGGASGSVYEQYF
TGTGCCAGCAGTGGGGGGGCTAGCGGGAGTGTCTACGAGCAGTACTTC
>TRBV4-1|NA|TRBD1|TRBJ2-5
CASSSPGTGSETQYF
TGCGCCAGCAGCTCACCCGGGACAGGTTCAGAGACCCAGTACTTC
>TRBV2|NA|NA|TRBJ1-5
CASSRTAFNQPQHF
TGTGCCAGCAGTCGGACAGCCTTCAATCAGCCCCAGCATTTT
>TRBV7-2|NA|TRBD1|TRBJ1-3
CASRAPGQARSGNTIYF
TGTGCCAGCAGGGCCCCGGGACAGGCGCGCTCTGGAAACACCATATATTTT
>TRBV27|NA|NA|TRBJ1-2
CASSLPPGVLFF
TGTGCCAGCAGTCTCCCACCGGGAGTACTCTTCTTC
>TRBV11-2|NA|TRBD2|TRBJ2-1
CASSSRTSGSRNNEQFF
TGTGCCAGCAGCTCCCGGACTAGCGGGAGTCGGAACAATGAGCAGTTCTTC
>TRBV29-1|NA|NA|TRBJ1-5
CSTPGAGYSNQPQHF
TGCAGCACCCCGGGAGCAGGCTATAGCAATCAGCCCCAGCATTTT
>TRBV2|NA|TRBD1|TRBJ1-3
CASRAGTVTGNTIYF
TGTGCCAGCAGGGCCGGGACAGTCACTGGAAACACCATATATTTT
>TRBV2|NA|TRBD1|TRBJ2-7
CASGPQGAKGTYEQYF
TGTGCCAGCGGCCCACAGGGGGCTAAGGGGACCTACGAGCAGTACTTC
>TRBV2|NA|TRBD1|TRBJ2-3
CASTAGTGLDTDTQYF
TGTGCCAGCACAGCCGGGACAGGGCTTGACACAGATACGCAGTATTTT
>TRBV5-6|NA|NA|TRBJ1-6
CASSPATGFTGWYNSPLHF
TGTGCCAGCAGCCCGGCGACAGGATTCACCGGGTGGTATAATTCACCCCTCCACTTT
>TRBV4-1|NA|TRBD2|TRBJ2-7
CASSQDTGGPREQYF
TGCGCCAGCAGCCAAGATACGGGAGGGCCGAGGGAGCAGTACTTC
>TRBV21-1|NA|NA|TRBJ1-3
CASGQGPRNTIYF
TGTGCTTCAGGACAGGGACCCAGAAACACCATATATTTT
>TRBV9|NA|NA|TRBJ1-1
CASSVGRHTEAFF
TGTGCCAGCTCTGTGGGCAGGCACACTGAAGCTTTCTTT
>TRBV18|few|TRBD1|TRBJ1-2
CASSRDRNDGYTF
TGTGCCAGCTCACGGGACAGGAATGATGGCTACACCTTC
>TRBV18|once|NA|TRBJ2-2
CASSPGKTGELFF
TGTGCCAGCTCCCCCGGGAAGACCGGGGAGCTGTTTTTT
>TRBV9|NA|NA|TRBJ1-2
CASSVDYPNYGYTF
TGTGCCAGCAGCGTGGACTACCCTAACTATGGCTACACCTTC
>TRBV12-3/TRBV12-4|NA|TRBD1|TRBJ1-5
CASSGDRPPQHF
TGTGCCAGCAGTGGGGACAGGCCGCCCCAGCATTTT
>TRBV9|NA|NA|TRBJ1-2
CASSKGRDYGYTF
TGTGCCAGCAGTAAGGGGAGGGACTATGGCTACACCTTC
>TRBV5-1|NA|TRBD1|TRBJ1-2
CASSLTWTGGAGGYTF
TGCGCCAGCAGCCTGACCTGGACAGGGGGCGCGGGGGGCTACACCTTC
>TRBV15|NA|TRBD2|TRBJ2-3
CATSRDLGYSGRGTDTQYF
TGTGCCACCAGCAGAGATCTGGGGTATAGCGGGAGGGGAACAGATACGCAGTATTTT
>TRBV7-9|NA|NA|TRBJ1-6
CASSLGSVNSPLHF
TGTGCCAGCAGCTTAGGCAGCGTTAATTCACCCCTCCACTTT
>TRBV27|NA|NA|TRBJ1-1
CASSLLGENTEAFF
TGTGCCAGCAGTTTACTAGGGGAGAACACTGAAGCTTTCTTT
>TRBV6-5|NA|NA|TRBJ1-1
CASFESSEAFF
TGTGCCAGCTTTGAGTCCTCTGAAGCTTTCTTT
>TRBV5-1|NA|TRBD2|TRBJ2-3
CASSLIAGGPRTDTQYF
TGCGCCAGCAGCTTGATAGCGGGGGGCCCTCGCACAGATACGCAGTATTTT
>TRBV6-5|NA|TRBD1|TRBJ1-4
CASRYRGSEEKLFF
TGTGCCAGCAGATACAGGGGGTCTGAGGAAAAACTGTTTTTT
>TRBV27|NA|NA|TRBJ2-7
CASIHSQGTFSAYEQYF
TGTGCCAGCATACATTCTCAGGGCACCTTTTCAGCCTACGAGCAGTACTTC
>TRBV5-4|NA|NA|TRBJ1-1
CASSSGTHKGNTEAFF
TGTGCCAGCAGCTCCGGGACACATAAGGGGAACACTGAAGCTTTCTTT